The 2 T cell receptor beta chains given below trace back to one sample, sequenced in a study of T cell responses to AZD1222 COVID-19 vaccine. The method was immunoSEQ multiplex PCR; TCRdb's version includes in-frame clones alone and lacks a portion of them. The sample records roughly 200,000 clones, more than 85% being singletons. The specimen comprised peripheral blood, sampled 28 days after the second AZD1222 dose. Receptors originate from an adult who received the AZD1222 COVID-19 vaccine.

The chain carries TRBV15 and TRBJ2-3, with D perhaps TRBD1 or TRBD2 (7 bases each). The V gene's germline CDR1 is LNHNV and CDR2 YYDKDF (reference sequence). This CDR3 is built from 18 residues. With 0 bases removed from V and 0 bases from J, the gap between germline ends came to 16 bases. In nucleotides, the CDR3 is TGTGCCACCAGCAGAGAATTGGGGAGGGGGCCCAGCACAGATACGCAGTATTTT. As protein: CATSRELGRGPSTDTQYF.

The rearrangement uses TRBV9 and TRBJ2-4; the D gene is possibly TRBD1 (6 bases). The length of the CDR3 is 15 residues. V lost 0 bases, J lost 2 bases, and 9 bases lay in between. Germline V gene sequence: CDR1 SGDLS, CDR2 YYNGEE. The chain's CDR3 is CASSVAGTTKNIQYF. In nucleotides, the CDR3 is TGTGCCAGCAGCGTAGCCGGGACAACCAAAAACATTCAGTACTTC.